The T cell receptor (beta chain) under discussion was sequenced for a study of T cell responses to AZD1222 COVID-19 vaccine. The study, taken as a whole, reports: Nearly half of spike-specific TCRs reportedly target unmutated variant regions. Spike-specific TCR breadth and depth went up after people got two AZD1222 doses. Baseline seropositives among AZD1222 recipients totaled only 5 to 7. Females outnumbered males among donors, who were mostly white British; clonal diversity was possibly underestimated.

Sequencing used immunoSEQ multiplex PCR; TCRdb keeps in-frame clones, though not all of them. In the table there are over 95,000 clones, 87% of which are singletons. Trimming removed 6 bases from V and 0 bases from J; junction bases left unmatched: 7. The CDR3 length is 15 residues. Per germline, CDR1 MDHEN and CDR2 SYDVKM. As for this clone: Its antigen is not known.

V is TRBV28 and J is TRBJ2-7, with 8 bases fitting TRBD1. Source: peripheral blood, taken on day 0 of AZD1222 vaccination. The sequence derives from an adult in good health. CDR3 sequence: CASRGVGQGSYEQYF. As DNA, the CDR3 is TGTGCCAGCAGGGGGGTAGGACAGGGCTCCTACGAGCAGTACTTC.